A single sample gave rise to the 21 T cell receptor beta chains below, sequenced in a study of beta chain features in type 1 diabetes. Since all of the isolated RNA was reverse transcribed, expressed TCRB transcripts were what got sequenced. Measured with immunoSEQ multiplex PCR; TCRdb has only the in-frame clones, and not every one. The sample carries about 160,000 clones, 10% recorded once. The antigens of these receptors remain unknown. The study, taken as a whole, reports: TCRB CDR3s from Type 1 diabetes patients were moderately but significantly shorter in all four CD4+ subsets.

Sequenced: central memory CD4+ T cells from blood. The receptors stem from a man aged 25 to 45 with type 1 diabetes.

The chain employs TRBV11-3 and TRBJ2-3, with 10 nucleotides matching TRBD2. Per the germline V gene, CDR1 is SGHNT and CDR2 is YENEEA. V was clipped by 4 bases and J by 5 bases; unmatched bases: 6. This CDR3 has 15 residues. DNA of the CDR3: TGTGCCAGCAGCTCAAATCTAGCGGGAGAAGATACGCAGTATTTT. Protein: CASSSNLAGEDTQYF.

In its sample, this clone was seen a few times. The rearrangement links TRBV29-1 to TRBJ2-6; D perhaps matches TRBD2 (5 bases). This CDR3 contains 17 residues. Germline V gene lookup returns CDR1 SQVTM and CDR2 ANQGSEA. V was cut by 5 bases and J by 0 bases, with 17 bases left in between. The CDR3 protein is CSVLGGQDLSGANVLTF. The CDR3 DNA sequence: TGCAGCGTTTTAGGAGGTCAGGATCTCTCTGGGGCCAACGTCCTGACTTTC. The whole variable domain, remainder taken from reference TRBV29-1 and TRBJ2-6, is SAVISQKPSRDICQRGTSLTIQCQVDSQVTMMFWYRQQPGQSLTLIATANQGSEATYESGFVIDKFPISRPNLTFSTLTVSNMSPEDSSIYLCSVLGGQDLSGANVLTFGAGSRLTVL.

This clone occurred a few times. The chain has TRBV10-3 and TRBJ2-5, with TRBD2 as a possible D gene (5 bases). The CDR3 length is 12 residues. Trimming took off 6 bases at V and 2 bases at J, with 7 bases between the two ends. Per germline, CDR1 ENHRY and CDR2 SYGVKD. CDR3 protein: CAIRGAQETQYF. The DNA for the CDR3 is TGTGCCATCAGGGGAGCTCAAGAGACCCAGTACTTC.

This clone has more than one count but fewer than ten. The CDR3 DNA sequence: TGCGCCAGCAGCTTGGATACAGCGGGAGGGTACAATGAGCAGTTCTTC. It encodes CASSLDTAGGYNEQFF. This rearrangement joins TRBV5-1 to TRBJ2-1, with 10 bases that match TRBD2. The ends lost 0 bases at V and 4 bases at J; junction bases unmatched: 4. This CDR3 has 16 residues. Germline V gives CDR1 SGHRS, CDR2 YFSETQ.

This clone has more than one count but fewer than ten. The rearrangement joins TRBV4-3 to TRBJ2-7; possibly TRBD1 for D (6 bases). V was trimmed by 4 bases and J by 0 bases, leaving 10 bases between them. This CDR3 spans 14 amino acids. The germline gives CDR1 LGHNA, CDR2 YSLEER. The CDR3 DNA reads as TGCGCCAGCAGCCCACAGGGTAGCTCCTACGAGCAGTACTTC. It is translated as CASSPQGSSYEQYF.

V and J are TRBV29-1 and TRBJ2-5, with D tentatively TRBD2 (5 bases). CDR1 is SQVTM and CDR2 is ANQGSEA in the germline V gene. The CDR3 is 13 amino acids. The V end lost 6 bases, the J end lost 5 bases, and 16 bases lay between the germline ends. The chain's CDR3 is CSVLGVARETQYF. The DNA of the CDR3 is TGCAGCGTCCTCGGGGTAGCGAGGGAGACCCAGTACTTC.

The genes are TRBV4-3 and TRBJ1-4; possibly TRBD1 for D (5 bases). Germline CDR1 LGHNA, CDR2 YSLEER. Trimming pared 0 bases from V and 8 bases from J, leaving 7 bases between. The CDR3 has 13 residues. The CDR3 DNA reads TGCGCCAGCAGCCAAGAGGCAGGGGAAAAACTGTTTTTT. Translating gives CASSQEAGEKLFF.

This clone has only a few counts. V and J are TRBV4-3 and TRBJ2-5, with 7 bases identical to TRBD2. Germline assignment: CDR1 LGHNA and CDR2 YSLEER. This CDR3 spans 17 amino acids. V shed 4 bases and J 4 bases; nucleotides not matched to a gene: 15. The CDR3 nucleotides are TGCGCCAGCAGCCTCCGGGACTACACCATTATTACAGAGACCCAGTACTTC. Encoded protein: CASSLRDYTIITETQYF.

This chain connects TRBV11-1 to TRBJ2-1; 9 bases align to TRBD2. CDR1 is SGHAT, CDR2 FQDESV, per germline (reference sequence). The CDR3 runs to 16 residues. V lost 1 base and J lost 8; bases outside the gene matches: 9. CDR3 nucleotide sequence: TGTGCCAGCAGCTTAGGCGTTAGCGGGAGTCTGGATGAGCAGTTCTTC. This sequence encodes CASSLGVSGSLDEQFF.

A few counts support this clone. The CDR3 protein is CSVVPAGRDGDEQFF. CDR3 in DNA: TGCAGCGTTGTCCCGGCCGGTCGTGACGGGGATGAGCAGTTCTTC. V is TRBV29-1 and J is TRBJ2-1; D perhaps matches TRBD2 (5 bases). This CDR3 comprises 15 residues. CDR1 SQVTM and CDR2 ANQGSEA come from the germline V gene. Deletions cut 4 bases from V and 8 bases from J, with 21 bases between.

This clone has a handful of counts. The V and J genes are TRBV5-4 and TRBJ2-3; D remains ambiguous. Germline assignment: CDR1 SGHNT and CDR2 YYREEE (reference sequence). Deletions cut 2 bases from V and 2 bases from J, with 6 bases between. CDR3 length: 13 amino acids. The CDR3, as DNA: TGTGCCAGCAGCTTACCAGACACAGATACGCAGTATTTT. This gives the protein CASSLPDTDTQYF.

The chain has TRBV5-5 and TRBJ1-1; perhaps TRBD1 as D (6 bases). In germline, CDR1 is SGHKS, CDR2 YYEKEE (reference sequence). The length of the CDR3 is 13 residues. Between the trimmed V and J ends, which lost 4 bases and 5 bases, there was a span of 12 bases. The DNA of the CDR3 is TGTGCCAGCAGCACAACAGGGAGTACTGAAGCTTTCTTT. Translation gives CASSTTGSTEAFF.

The CDR3 region has the DNA TGTGCCAGCAGCCCTCTAGCGGGGACCTACGAGCAGTACTTC. It encodes CASSPLAGTYEQYF. The chain carries TRBV5-4 and TRBJ2-7; 9 nucleotides agree with TRBD2. The CDR3 is 14 amino acids. Per germline, CDR1 SGHNT and CDR2 YYREEE (reference sequence). The V segment lost 4 bases and the J segment 2 bases; nucleotides outside the gene matches: 4.

This rearrangement joins TRBV30 to TRBJ2-1, with 7 bases matching TRBD2. Germline V gives CDR1 GTSNPN, CDR2 SVGIG (reference sequence). V was pared by 0 bases and J by 12 bases, with 8 bases of the junction left unmatched. There are 13 residues in the CDR3. CDR3: CAWSVLLGEGQFF. CDR3 nucleotide sequence: TGTGCCTGGAGTGTACTGCTCGGGGAGGGGCAGTTCTTC.

This clone has more than one count but fewer than ten. The chain is built from TRBV6-6 and TRBJ2-7; 8 bases map to TRBD1. J lost 6 bases, V lost 7 bases, and 11 bases had no gene match. CDR1 is MNHNY and CDR2 is SVGAGI in the germline V gene (reference sequence). The CDR3 extends over 14 amino acids. The CDR3 DNA is TGTGCCAGCAAAGGACAGGGAGGAGTGGCCGAGCAGTACTTC. Translating it yields CASKGQGGVAEQYF.

This clone has a handful of counts. CDR3 DNA: TGTGCCAGCAGCTTAGAGCTCCAGGGCGACTATGGCTACACCTTC. Translated: CASSLELQGDYGYTF. This chain uses TRBV11-2 with TRBJ1-2; perhaps TRBD1 as D (5 bases). The germline V gene has CDR1 SGHAT and CDR2 FQNNGV. The CDR3 contains 15 residues. V was shortened by 0 bases and J by 3 bases, with 11 bases between the two germline ends.

This chain uses TRBV30 with TRBJ2-3, with TRBD1 identical over 7 bases. After removal of 4 bases from V and 1 base from J, the junction contained 8 bases not matched to a gene. The germline gives CDR1 GTSNPN, CDR2 SVGIG (reference sequence). The CDR3 has 15 residues. Here the CDR3 DNA reads TGTGCCTGGATAAAGAGGGGGCTGGGCACAGATACGCAGTATTTT. Translating gives CAWIKRGLGTDTQYF. The full variable domain, with the rest looked up from reference TRBV30 and TRBJ2-3, is SQTIHQWPATLVQPVGSPLSLECTVEGTSNPNLYWYRQAAGRGLQLLFYSVGIGQISSEVPQNLSASRPQDRQFILSSKKLLLSDSGFYLCAWIKRGLGTDTQYFGPGTRLTVL.

This clone was observed a handful of times. V usage is TRBV28 and J usage is TRBJ2-7; weak D call: TRBD2 (6 bases). Germline V gene lookup returns CDR1 MDHEN and CDR2 SYDVKM. This CDR3 has 12 amino acids. Deletions cut 8 bases from V and 4 bases from J, with 12 bases between. This chain's CDR3 is CASRGTQYEQYF. CDR3 nucleotides: TGTGCCAGCCGGGGGACCCAATACGAGCAGTACTTC. Full variable domain (missing parts from reference TRBV28 and TRBJ2-7): DVKVTQSSRYLVKRTGEKVFLECVQDMDHENMFWYRQDPGLGLRLIYFSYDVKMKEKGDIPEGYSVSREKKERFSLILESASTNQTSMYLCASRGTQYEQYFGPGTRLTVT.

V is TRBV7-8 and J is TRBJ2-2; TRBD1 is a possible D gene (6 bases). The germline gives CDR1 SGHVS, CDR2 FQNEAQ. Trimming removed 5 bases at V and 0 bases at J, with 10 bases between. The length of the CDR3 is 15 residues. The CDR3: CASSPRGTNTGELFF. In DNA form, the CDR3 reads TGTGCCAGCAGCCCTAGGGGGACGAACACCGGGGAGCTGTTTTTT. Combining the CDR3 with reference TRBV7-8 and TRBJ2-2 gives the whole variable domain GAGVSQSPRYKVAKRGQDVALRCDPISGHVSLFWYQQALGQGPEFLTYFQNEAQLDKSGLPSDRFFAERPEGSVSTLKIQRTQQEDSAVYLCASSPRGTNTGELFFGEGSRLTVL.

This clone has more than one count but fewer than ten. V gene TRBV29-1 combines with J gene TRBJ2-1, with a tentative D call TRBD1 (5 bases). The germline V gene encodes CDR1 SQVTM and CDR2 ANQGSEA. CDR3 length: 16 amino acids. Trimming took 0 bases from V and 7 from J, leaving 19 bases between them. The CDR3 protein is CSVEEIKGRMDNEQFF. In nucleotides, the CDR3 is TGCAGCGTTGAAGAGATTAAGGGGCGGATGGATAATGAGCAGTTCTTC.

This clone was picked up a small number of times. V is TRBV28 and J is TRBJ2-2; tentatively, D is TRBD2 (5 bases). Germline loops: CDR1 MDHEN, CDR2 SYDVKM. This CDR3 has 13 residues. CDR3 DNA: TGTGCTGGATCCAGGACTAACACCGGGGAGCTGTTTTTT. Translated, it gives CAGSRTNTGELFF.